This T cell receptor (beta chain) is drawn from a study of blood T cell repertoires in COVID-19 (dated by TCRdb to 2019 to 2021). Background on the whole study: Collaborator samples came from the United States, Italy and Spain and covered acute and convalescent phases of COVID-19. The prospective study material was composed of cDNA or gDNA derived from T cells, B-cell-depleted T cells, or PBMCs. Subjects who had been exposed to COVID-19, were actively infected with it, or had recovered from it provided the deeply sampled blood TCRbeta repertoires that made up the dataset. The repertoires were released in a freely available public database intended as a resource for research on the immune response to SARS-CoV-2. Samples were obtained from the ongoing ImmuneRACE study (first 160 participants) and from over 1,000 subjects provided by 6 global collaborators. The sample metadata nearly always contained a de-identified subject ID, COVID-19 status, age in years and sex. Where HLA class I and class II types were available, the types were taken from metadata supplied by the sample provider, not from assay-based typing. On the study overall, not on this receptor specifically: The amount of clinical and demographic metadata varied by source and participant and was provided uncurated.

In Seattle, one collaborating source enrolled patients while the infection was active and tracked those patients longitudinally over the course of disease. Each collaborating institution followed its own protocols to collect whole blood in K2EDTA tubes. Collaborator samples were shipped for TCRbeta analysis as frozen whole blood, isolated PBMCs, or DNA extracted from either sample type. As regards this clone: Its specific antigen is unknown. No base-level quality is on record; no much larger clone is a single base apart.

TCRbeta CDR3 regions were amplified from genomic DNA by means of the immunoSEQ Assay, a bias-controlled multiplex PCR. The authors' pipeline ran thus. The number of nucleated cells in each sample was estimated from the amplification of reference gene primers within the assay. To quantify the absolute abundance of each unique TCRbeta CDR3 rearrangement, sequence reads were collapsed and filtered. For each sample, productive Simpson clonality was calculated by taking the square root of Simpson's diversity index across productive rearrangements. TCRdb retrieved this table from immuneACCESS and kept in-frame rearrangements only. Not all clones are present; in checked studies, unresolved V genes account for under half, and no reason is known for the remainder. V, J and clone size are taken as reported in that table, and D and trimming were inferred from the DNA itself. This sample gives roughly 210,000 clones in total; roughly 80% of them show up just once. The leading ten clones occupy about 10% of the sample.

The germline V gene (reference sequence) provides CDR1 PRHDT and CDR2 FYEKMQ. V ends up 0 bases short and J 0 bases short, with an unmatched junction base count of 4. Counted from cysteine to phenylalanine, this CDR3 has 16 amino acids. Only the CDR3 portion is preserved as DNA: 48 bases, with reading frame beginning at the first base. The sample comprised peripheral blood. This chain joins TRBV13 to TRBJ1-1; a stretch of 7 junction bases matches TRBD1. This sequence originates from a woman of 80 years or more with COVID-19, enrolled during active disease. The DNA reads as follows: TGTGCCAGCAGCTTAGGACAGGGGAAGATGAACACTGAAGCTTTCTTT. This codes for CASSLGQGKMNTEAFF.